The rows below give T cell receptor beta chains drawn from one sample of a study of cytomegalovirus exposure and HLA in healthy donors. TCRdb's table, derived via immunoSEQ multiplex PCR, lists solely in-frame clones and lacks some. The repertoire holds roughly 100,000 clones, with approximately 66% as singletons. The sequenced sample consisted of PBMCs. All receptors derive from a woman aged 50 to 60 in good health and CMV-seronegative. Each CDR3 is given with its conserved first and last residue. D genes are given only for firm matches. The size of a clone is reported for some rows only, either as once, few or many, or as a class for expanded clones.

CDR3: CTSSQEALGPETQYF; DNA: TGCACCAGCAGCCAAGAAGCGCTGGGGCCAGAGACCCAATACTTC; length: 15; V: TRBV1; J: TRBJ2-5; D: -; size: -
CDR3: CASSHQLADTDTQYF; DNA: TGTGCCAGCAGCCATCAACTAGCGGACACAGATACGCAGTATTTT; length: 15; V: TRBV7-6; J: TRBJ2-3; D: TRBD2; size: once
CDR3: CASSQTQLNTIPPTREQYF; DNA: TGCGCCAGCAGCCAAACCCAACTGAACACGATACCCCCGACTAGGGAGCAGTACTTC; length: 19; V: TRBV4-1; J: TRBJ2-7; D: -; size: -
CDR3: CASSPYRGGNYGYTF; DNA: TGTGCCAGCAGCCCCTACAGGGGAGGTAACTATGGCTACACCTTC; length: 15; V: TRBV6-5; J: TRBJ1-2; D: TRBD1; size: -
CDR3: CASSPGERQSNYGYTF; DNA: TGTGCCAGCAGCCCGGGGGAGCGACAATCTAACTATGGCTACACCTTC; length: 16; V: TRBV5-4; J: TRBJ1-2; D: -; size: -
CDR3: CASIQDPRAYEQYF; DNA: TGTGCCAGCATACAAGACCCGAGGGCCTACGAGCAGTACTTC; length: 14; V: TRBV6-1; J: TRBJ2-7; D: -; size: -
CDR3: CASQGPQREWDTQYF; DNA: TGTGCCTCACAAGGCCCCCAGCGTGAATGGGATACGCAGTATTTT; length: 15; V: TRBV10-3; J: TRBJ2-3; D: -; size: few
CDR3: CASSFDRNTEAFF; DNA: TGTGCCAGCAGCTTTGACAGGAACACTGAAGCTTTCTTT; length: 13; V: TRBV5-6; J: TRBJ1-1; D: -; size: -
CDR3: CASSLGDRRNTEAFF; DNA: TGTGCCAGCAGCTTAGGCGACAGAAGGAACACTGAAGCTTTCTTT; length: 15; V: TRBV7-2; J: TRBJ1-1; D: -; size: few
CDR3: CASSLSGRQYF; DNA: TGTGCCAGCAGTCTGAGCGGGAGGCAGTACTTC; length: 11; V: TRBV6-5; J: TRBJ2-5; D: TRBD2; size: few
CDR3: CASSFQGQGGTGELFF; DNA: TGCGCCAGCAGCTTCCAAGGACAGGGTGGCACCGGGGAGCTGTTTTTT; length: 16; V: TRBV5-1; J: TRBJ2-2; D: TRBD1; size: -
CDR3: CASSLRGQPRTDTQYF; DNA: TGTGCCAGCAGCTTGCGGGGACAGCCACGAACAGATACGCAGTATTTT; length: 16; V: TRBV5-6; J: TRBJ2-3; D: TRBD1; size: -
CDR3: CAWRASGTGVLYTGELFF; DNA: TGTGCCTGGAGGGCCTCCGGGACAGGGGTGCTCTACACCGGGGAGCTGTTTTTT; length: 18; V: TRBV30; J: TRBJ2-2; D: TRBD1; size: -
CDR3: CASSSPTRIDEQFF; DNA: TGTGCCAGCAGTTCACCGACTAGAATCGATGAGCAGTTCTTC; length: 14; V: TRBV6-6; J: TRBJ2-1; D: -; size: -
CDR3: CASSLLLAGGSSDTQYF; DNA: TGTGCCAGCAGCTTACTGCTAGCGGGGGGATCATCAGATACGCAGTATTTT; length: 17; V: TRBV7-9; J: TRBJ2-3; D: TRBD2; size: -
CDR3: CASSLSGSGYTDTQYF; DNA: TGCGCCAGCAGCCTTAGCGGGAGCGGTTATACAGATACGCAGTATTTT; length: 16; V: TRBV5-1; J: TRBJ2-3; D: TRBD2; size: -
CDR3: CASSMDYRASYNEQFF; DNA: TGTGCCAGCAGTATGGACTACCGGGCCTCATACAATGAGCAGTTCTTC; length: 16; V: TRBV28; J: TRBJ2-1; D: -; size: -
CDR3: CASSYSVAGTDTQYF; DNA: TGTGCCAGCAGTTACTCAGTGGCAGGCACAGATACGCAGTATTTT; length: 15; V: TRBV6-6; J: TRBJ2-3; D: -; size: -
CDR3: CAINYEQFF; DNA: TGTGCCATCAACTATGAGCAGTTCTTC; length: 9; V: TRBV10-3; J: TRBJ2-1; D: -; size: -
CDR3: CASSLTARYTF; DNA: TGTGCCAGCAGCTTAACAGCCCGCTACACCTTC; length: 11; V: TRBV7-2; J: TRBJ1-2; D: -; size: -
CDR3: CASRQIAGGPYEQYF; DNA: TGTGCCAGCAGACAGATAGCGGGAGGGCCGTACGAGCAGTACTTC; length: 15; V: TRBV28; J: TRBJ2-7; D: TRBD2; size: -
CDR3: CATGQVGNTEAFF; DNA: TGTGCCACAGGACAGGTGGGGAACACTGAAGCTTTCTTT; length: 13; V: TRBV10-3; J: TRBJ1-1; D: TRBD1; size: -
CDR3: CASKEDLGEQYF; DNA: TGTGCCAGCAAGGAGGACCTCGGCGAGCAGTACTTC; length: 12; V: TRBV27; J: TRBJ2-7; D: -; size: -
CDR3: CASSAAGTGGRSYNEQFF; DNA: TGTGCCAGCAGCGCAGCCGGGACAGGGGGCCGGTCCTACAATGAGCAGTTCTTC; length: 18; V: TRBV7-2; J: TRBJ2-1; D: TRBD1; size: -
CDR3: CASSLFGPNTGELFF; DNA: TGCGCCAGCAGCTTGTTTGGCCCGAACACCGGGGAGCTGTTTTTT; length: 15; V: TRBV5-1; J: TRBJ2-2; D: -; size: -
CDR3: CASSGLAGGRVGEQYF; DNA: TGTGCCAGCAGTGGACTAGCGGGAGGTAGAGTCGGCGAGCAGTACTTC; length: 16; V: TRBV6-1; J: TRBJ2-7; D: TRBD2; size: -
CDR3: CASTDSALGETQYF; DNA: TGTGCCAGCACTGACAGCGCGCTAGGGGAGACCCAGTACTTC; length: 14; V: TRBV27; J: TRBJ2-5; D: -; size: -
CDR3: CATSRGKGLAGGPRNNEQFF; DNA: TGTGCCACCAGCAGAGGTAAAGGACTAGCGGGAGGGCCCAGGAACAATGAGCAGTTCTTC; length: 20; V: TRBV15; J: TRBJ2-1; D: TRBD2; size: -
CDR3: CASSGQQGDSSYEQYF; DNA: TGTGCCAGCAGTGGTCAACAGGGCGATAGCTCCTACGAGCAGTACTTC; length: 16; V: TRBV25-1; J: TRBJ2-7; D: -; size: -
CDR3: CASSPGTVNQPQHF; DNA: TGCGCCAGCAGCCCAGGGACAGTCAATCAGCCCCAGCATTTT; length: 14; V: TRBV5-1; J: TRBJ1-5; D: TRBD1; size: few
CDR3: CASSAASGGPYEQYF; DNA: TGTGCCAGCAGTGCTGCTAGCGGGGGCCCCTACGAGCAGTACTTC; length: 15; V: TRBV6-4; J: TRBJ2-7; D: TRBD2; size: -
CDR3: CAISESEALYGYTF; DNA: TGTGCCATCAGTGAGTCTGAGGCCCTCTATGGCTACACCTTC; length: 14; V: TRBV10-3; J: TRBJ1-2; D: -; size: once
CDR3: CASSYTRQGGLSGYTF; DNA: TGTGCCAGCAGTTACACCAGACAGGGAGGATTGAGCGGCTACACCTTC; length: 16; V: TRBV6-5; J: TRBJ1-2; D: TRBD1; size: few
CDR3: CATSRDSTEIEAFF; DNA: TGTGCCACCAGCAGAGATTCGACAGAGATAGAAGCTTTCTTT; length: 14; V: TRBV15; J: TRBJ1-1; D: -; size: -
CDR3: CASSPQGAGAKNEQYF; DNA: TGTGCCAGCAGCCCCCAAGGGGCGGGAGCCAAGAACGAGCAGTACTTC; length: 16; V: TRBV6-6; J: TRBJ2-7; D: TRBD2; size: -
CDR3: CASSSMAVFSNYGYTF; DNA: TGTGCCAGCAGCTCCATGGCCGTCTTTTCCAACTATGGCTACACCTTC; length: 16; V: TRBV7-9; J: TRBJ1-2; D: -; size: -
CDR3: CSVIELAGSGEQFF; DNA: TGCAGCGTGATCGAACTAGCGGGATCGGGTGAGCAGTTCTTC; length: 14; V: TRBV29-1; J: TRBJ2-1; D: TRBD2; size: -
CDR3: CASSVGGGAYNEQFF; DNA: TGTGCCAGCAGCGTAGGAGGGGGGGCCTACAATGAGCAGTTCTTC; length: 15; V: TRBV9; J: TRBJ2-1; D: -; size: few
CDR3: CASSSGQGAPYGYTF; DNA: TGTGCCAGTAGTTCAGGACAGGGAGCTCCCTATGGCTACACCTTC; length: 15; V: TRBV19; J: TRBJ1-2; D: TRBD1; size: -
CDR3: CSVERGIGTEAFF; DNA: TGCAGCGTTGAAAGAGGGATTGGCACTGAAGCTTTCTTT; length: 13; V: TRBV29-1; J: TRBJ1-1; D: -; size: -
CDR3: CAWLQGENYGYTF; DNA: TGTGCCTGGTTACAGGGAGAGAACTATGGCTACACCTTC; length: 13; V: TRBV30; J: TRBJ1-2; D: -; size: -